This T cell receptor beta chain was retrieved from a study of CD8 T cell repertoires and HIV-1 epitope variants. Study summary: Each of Twenty-five Gag and Nef epitope peptides stimulated a separate culture. An uncultured baseline aliquot held 1M T cells.

Notes on the study in general: Six of nine antigen-specific clonotypes appeared cross-reactive to autologous or escape variants. Beta chains alone show antigen proliferation, not cytokine profile or function.

This table comes from immunoSEQ multiplex PCR, and its TCRdb copy is limited to in-frame clones, with some not included. The sample includes several thousand clones, 55% to 70% of them seen just once. Germline trimming cut 5 bases from V and 7 bases from J; bases unmatched to any gene: 8. The CDR3 covers 14 residues. Germline V CDR1 and CDR2: MNHEY, SMNVEV (reference sequence). As to this clone: Its antigen is unidentified.

What was sequenced was cultured CD8+ T cells derived from PBMCs. V usage is TRBV27 and J usage is TRBJ1-5, with 7 bases aligning to TRBD1. This clonotype was sampled from a male donor with HIV. The DNA for the CDR3 is TGTGCCAGCAGTCAACAGGGGTATATACAGCCCCAGCATTTT. Protein product: CASSQQGYIQPQHF.